The 27 T cell receptor beta chains in this list originate from one sample, sequenced in a study of T cell responses to AZD1222 COVID-19 vaccine. Sequencing used immunoSEQ multiplex PCR; TCRdb keeps in-frame clones, though not all of them. In the table there are roughly 180,000 clones, roughly 90% of which are singletons. The source was peripheral blood, collected on day 0 of AZD1222 vaccination. The receptor set was obtained from an adult in good health.

V usage is TRBV19 and J usage is TRBJ1-1; 8 positions agree with TRBD1. J lost 1 base, V lost 10 bases, and 5 bases had no gene match. Germline V gives CDR1 LNHDA, CDR2 SQIVND (reference sequence). This CDR3 has 13 amino acids. CDR3 in DNA: TGTGCCACTCAGGACAGGGCGAACACTGAAGCTTTCTTT. This gives the protein CATQDRANTEAFF.

The chain recombines TRBV5-1 with TRBJ1-2, with 9 bases lining up with TRBD1. V shed 5 bases, J shed 3 bases, and the junction held 5 bases outside the gene matches. The germline V gene has CDR1 SGHRS and CDR2 YFSETQ. This CDR3 is 14 amino acids long. CDR3 protein: CASSLDRGDYGYTF. The CDR3 nucleotides read TGCGCCAGCAGTCTGGACAGGGGTGACTATGGCTACACCTTC.

The chain uses TRBV27 and TRBJ2-1; 12 nucleotides align to TRBD2. V dropped 6 bases and J dropped 5; count of bases not matched to a gene: 5. The CDR3 runs to 15 residues. Germline loops: CDR1 MNHEY, CDR2 SMNVEV (reference sequence). The CDR3 spells CASRQGLAGNNEQFF. The DNA for the CDR3 is TGTGCCAGCAGGCAAGGACTAGCGGGAAACAATGAGCAGTTCTTC.

This rearrangement joins TRBV19 to TRBJ1-1, with 9 bases matching TRBD1. The CDR3 runs 17 residues. The V gene's germline CDR1 is LNHDA and CDR2 SQIVND (reference sequence). The junction had 10 bases not matched to a gene; V was cut back by 4 bases and J by 1 base. The CDR3 spells CASSKGTGREPNTEAFF. DNA of the CDR3: TGTGCCAGTAGTAAAGGGACAGGGCGGGAACCGAACACTGAAGCTTTCTTT.

The J gene is TRBJ2-2, the V gene TRBV18, with TRBD2 matching 14 bases. The trim removed 4 bases at V and 3 bases at J, leaving 4 bases unmatched. Per germline, CDR1 KGHSH and CDR2 LQKENI. This CDR3 contains 17 residues. The CDR3 here is CASSQGLAGVDTGELFF. CDR3 DNA: TGTGCCAGCTCACAGGGACTAGCGGGAGTGGACACCGGGGAGCTGTTTTTT.

This clone was found once. The V gene is TRBV27, the J gene TRBJ1-6; D is perhaps TRBD1 (6 bases). This CDR3 has 14 residues. The germline gives CDR1 MNHEY, CDR2 SMNVEV (reference sequence). The germline V and J ends were trimmed by 7 bases and 7 bases, with 14 bases remaining between them. The DNA for the CDR3 is TGTGCCAGCAACCGAGGGAGGGGGAATTCACCCCTCCACTTT. This encodes CASNRGRGNSPLHF.

CDR3 bases: TGTGCCAGCAGCCCCGGGACTAGCGGAACCCTCGAGCAGTACTTC. This translates into CASSPGTSGTLEQYF. This chain links TRBV9 with TRBJ2-7; 11 nucleotides agree with TRBD2. Germline V gene data show CDR1 as SGDLS and CDR2 as YYNGEE. After removal of 4 bases from V and 6 bases from J, the junction contained 9 bases not matched to a gene. CDR3 size: 15 residues.

This chain uses TRBV6-2 or TRBV6-3 with TRBJ2-5; weak D call: TRBD2 (6 bases). Germline-derived CDR1 and CDR2 are MNHEY and SVGEGT. Between the trimmed V and J ends, which lost 2 bases and 0 bases, there was a span of 19 bases. This CDR3 contains 18 residues. The CDR3 here is CASSYGGPTREYQETQYF. DNA for the CDR3: TGTGCCAGCAGTTACGGGGGACCGACTAGGGAGTACCAAGAGACCCAGTACTTC.

This clone has only one observation. Other DNA sequences in this sample translate to the same CDR3. The CDR3 loop reads CASSIQGGQPQHF. CDR3 sequence (DNA): TGTGCCAGTAGTATCCAGGGCGGCCAGCCCCAGCATTTT. The gene calls are TRBV19 and TRBJ1-5, with D possibly being TRBD1 (5 bases). V was pared by 3 bases and J by 7 bases, with 10 bases between. Looked up from germline, CDR1 is LNHDA and CDR2 is SQIVND (reference sequence). The CDR3 runs to 13 residues. The variable domain in full, with the rest retrieved from reference TRBV19 and TRBJ1-5, is DGGITQSPKYLFRKEGQNVTLSCEQNLNHDAMYWYRQDPGQGLRLIYYSQIVNDFQKGDIAEGYSVSREKKESFPLTVTSAQKNPTAFYLCASSIQGGQPQHFGDGTRLSIL.

The rearrangement links TRBV6-2 or TRBV6-3 to TRBJ2-7; 9 positions match TRBD2. The CDR3 runs to 15 residues. The V gene's germline CDR1 is MNHEY and CDR2 SVGEGT. J was trimmed by 6 bases and V by 2 bases; bases with no gene match: 8. CDR3 DNA sequence: TGTGCCAGCAGTTACAGCGGGAGGAGTGGGGGCGAGCAGTACTTC. Protein: CASSYSGRSGGEQYF.

The genes are TRBV19 and TRBJ1-6, with D hard to call. CDR1 and CDR2 from the germline V gene are LNHDA and SQIVND (reference sequence). This CDR3 contains 12 residues. Trimming took off 5 bases at V and 7 bases at J, with 6 bases between the two ends. The CDR3 region is CASSLGNSPLHF. The CDR3 DNA reads as TGTGCCAGTAGTCTTGGGAATTCACCCCTCCACTTT. Drawing the rest from reference TRBV19 and TRBJ1-6, the complete variable domain is DGGITQSPKYLFRKEGQNVTLSCEQNLNHDAMYWYRQDPGQGLRLIYYSQIVNDFQKGDIAEGYSVSREKKESFPLTVTSAQKNPTAFYLCASSLGNSPLHFGNGTRLTVT.

The chain uses TRBV7-2 and TRBJ1-5; D possibly corresponds to TRBD1 (6 bases). Trimming took 0 bases from V and 0 from J, leaving 9 bases between them. CDR1 is SGHTA, CDR2 FQGNSA, per germline. CDR3 length equals 16 residues. The DNA for the CDR3 is TGTGCCAGCAGCTTAGCGGGACATTATAGCAATCAGCCCCAGCATTTT. Encoded protein: CASSLAGHYSNQPQHF.

The J gene is TRBJ1-2, the V gene TRBV19; D uncertain. This CDR3 contains 12 residues. The V gene's germline CDR1 is LNHDA and CDR2 SQIVND (reference sequence). The V gene lost 3 bases and the J gene lost 12 bases, with 14 bases spanning the gap. The CDR3 reads CASSMYPIGHTF. In DNA, the CDR3 is TGTGCCAGTAGTATGTATCCCATCGGACACACCTTC.

The chain couples TRBV27 to TRBJ2-7; D is undetermined. This CDR3 is 14 amino acids long. Trimming cost V 5 bases and J 1 base, with 12 bases left between them. CDR1 is MNHEY and CDR2 is SMNVEV in the germline V gene (reference sequence). CDR3 coding DNA: TGTGCCAGCAGTGGGTCGGCGCTTTCCTACGAGCAGTACTTC. It translates to CASSGSALSYEQYF.

V gene TRBV3-1 (or the pseudogene TRBV3-2) combines with J gene TRBJ2-5, with 8 bases fitting TRBD2. This CDR3 has 16 amino acids. Germline CDR1 LGHDT, CDR2 YNNKEL (reference sequence). V gave up 1 base and J gave up 0 bases; unmatched junction bases: 4. CDR3 sequence reads: CASSQAASGYQETQYF. The CDR3 DNA reads as TGTGCCAGCAGCCAAGCGGCTAGCGGGTACCAAGAGACCCAGTACTTC.

CDR3 amino acids: CASSRGPSSTDTQYF. The CDR3 coding sequence is TGTGCCAGCAGCCGGGGGCCTTCTAGCACAGATACGCAGTATTTT. V gene TRBV3-1 (or the pseudogene TRBV3-2) combines with J gene TRBJ2-3; the D gene is possibly TRBD1 (6 bases). The V and J ends lost 4 bases and 0 bases respectively, with 11 bases between them. The germline V gene has CDR1 LGHDT and CDR2 YNNKEL (reference sequence). The CDR3 is 15 amino acids.

The chain is built from TRBV3-1 (or the pseudogene TRBV3-2) and TRBJ1-4; no clear D gene. Germline V gene lookup returns CDR1 LGHDT and CDR2 YNNKEL (reference sequence). CDR3 length: 14 residues. V was trimmed by 4 bases and J by 7 bases, leaving 13 bases between them. The CDR3 loop reads CASSPRSRSEKLFF. In nucleotides, the CDR3 is TGTGCCAGCAGCCCTCGTTCACGCAGTGAAAAACTGTTTTTT.

The chain has TRBV30 and TRBJ2-7; the match to TRBD1 covers 8 bases. Per the germline V gene, CDR1 is GTSNPN and CDR2 is SVGIG (reference sequence). The CDR3 runs 13 residues. V shed 8 bases, J shed 5 bases, and the junction held 11 bases outside the gene matches. CDR3 in DNA: TGTGCCGCCGCCACCAGGGGGCAGAACGAGCAGTACTTC. It translates to CAAATRGQNEQYF.

DNA of the CDR3: TGTGCCAGCAGGCTTCTTGCAGCGGAAGCTTTCTTT. Residues: CASRLLAAEAFF. The chain is built from TRBV12-3 or TRBV12-4 and TRBJ1-1; no reliable D call. This CDR3 has 12 amino acids. Deletions cut 6 bases from V and 8 bases from J, with 13 bases between.

The rearrangement uses TRBV5-4 and TRBJ1-2; 9 bases map to TRBD1. V lost 4 bases and J lost 0; bases outside the gene matches: 7. The CDR3 has 16 residues. Germline lookup yields CDR1 SGHNT and CDR2 YYREEE (reference sequence). CDR3 DNA sequence: TGTGCCAGCAGCGGGACAGGGACGGGAGCTAACTATGGCTACACCTTC. The encoded protein is CASSGTGTGANYGYTF.

This rearrangement joins TRBV2 to TRBJ2-3, with 9 nucleotides matching TRBD2. The length of the CDR3 is 16 residues. Germline-derived CDR1 and CDR2 are SNHLY and FYNNEI. The ends lost 4 bases at V and 2 bases at J; junction bases unmatched: 7. The CDR3 DNA sequence: TGTGCCAGCAGTGGCCCCCCGGGACTAGCCACAGATACGCAGTATTTT. Its protein product is CASSGPPGLATDTQYF.

The rearrangement links TRBV7-2 to TRBJ1-2; D remains unclear. The CDR3 totals 15 residues. Trimming took 4 bases from V and 2 from J, leaving 14 bases between them. The germline CDR1 and CDR2 sequences are SGHTA and FQGNSA. CDR3 loop: CASSSPSVRNYGYTF. Here the CDR3 DNA reads TGTGCCAGCAGCTCCCCTTCAGTCCGGAACTATGGCTACACCTTC. Variable domain in full (rest from reference TRBV7-2 and TRBJ1-2): GAGVSQSPSNKVTEKGKDVELRCDPISGHTALYWYRQSLGQGLEFLIYFQGNSAPDKSGLPSDRFSAERTGGSVSTLTIQRTQQEDSAVYLCASSSPSVRNYGYTFGSGTRLTVV.

The chain recombines TRBV15 with TRBJ2-7; D possibly matches TRBD1 or TRBD2 (5 bases each). CDR1 and CDR2 from the germline V gene are LNHNV and YYDKDF (reference sequence). V lost 0 bases and J lost 7, with 13 bases in between. The CDR3 runs 14 residues. The CDR3 here is CATSREGELGEQYF. The CDR3 coding sequence is TGTGCCACCAGCAGAGAGGGGGAACTGGGGGAGCAGTACTTC. Full variable domain (outside the CDR3, taken from reference TRBV15 and TRBJ2-7): DAMVIQNPRYQVTQFGKPVTLSCSQTLNHNVMYWYQQKSSQAPKLLFHYYDKDFNNEADTPDNFQSRRPNTSFCFLDIRSPGLGDTAMYLCATSREGELGEQYFGPGTRLTVT.

The DNA for the CDR3 is TGCAGCGTTGAATCGAAGGGCCTCGGGGAGCTGTTTTTT. Translating gives CSVESKGLGELFF. The chain employs TRBV29-1 and TRBJ2-2; D gene uncertain. The V gene lost 2 bases and the J gene lost 7 bases, with 11 bases spanning the gap. The CDR3 length is 13 residues. Germline V gene sequence: CDR1 SQVTM, CDR2 ANQGSEA.

This rearrangement joins TRBV20-1 to TRBJ1-1; D is uncertain. The germline CDR1 and CDR2 sequences are DFQATT and SNEGSKA (reference sequence). This CDR3 spans 11 amino acids. CDR3 DNA sequence: TGCAGCCGACGGGGGAACACTGAAGCTTTCTTT. Protein: CSRRGNTEAFF.

With regard to this clone: The sample holds other DNA sequences that translate to the same CDR3. The V call is TRBV30, the J call TRBJ1-5; 7 bases fit TRBD1. V shed 2 bases and J 7 bases; nucleotides not matched to a gene: 5. Germline CDR1 and CDR2: GTSNPN and SVGIG (reference sequence). This CDR3 has 13 amino acids. CDR3: CAWSSGGRQPQHF. The CDR3 DNA is TGTGCCTGGAGTTCAGGGGGAAGACAGCCCCAGCATTTT.

This sequence joins TRBV11-2 and TRBJ2-7; D is undetermined. Trimming removed 4 bases from V and 0 bases from J, with 16 bases in between. Germline CDR1 and CDR2: SGHAT and FQNNGV. This CDR3 contains 16 residues. The DNA for the CDR3 is TGTGCCAGCAGCTGGGGTGTGACCTTGAGCTCCTACGAGCAGTACTTC. It codes for CASSWGVTLSSYEQYF.